This T cell receptor (beta chain) emerged from a study of PD-1 blockade in classical Hodgkin lymphoma. Produced via immunoSEQ multiplex PCR; TCRdb's table is partial and in-frame only. The sample lists about 16,000 clones; approximately 86% were seen once. All patients experienced relapse after autologous stem cell transplantation, and brentuximab vedotin exposure was variable. Negative selection with magnetic separation was used to purify CD4+ T cells from thawed PBMCs. The ends were cut back, 6 bases at V and 0 bases at J, with 12 bases in the middle. Germline V gene sequence: CDR1 MNHEY, CDR2 SVGAGI. The CDR3 loop spans 15 amino acids.

V gene TRBV6-5 combines with J gene TRBJ1-3; D unresolved. The receptor's source is a human donor with classical Hodgkin lymphoma. The sequencing used CD4+ T cells from blood, collected at baseline. CDR3 region: CASRPDGGSGNTIYF. The CDR3 coding sequence is TGTGCCAGCAGACCTGACGGCGGCTCTGGAAACACCATATATTTT.